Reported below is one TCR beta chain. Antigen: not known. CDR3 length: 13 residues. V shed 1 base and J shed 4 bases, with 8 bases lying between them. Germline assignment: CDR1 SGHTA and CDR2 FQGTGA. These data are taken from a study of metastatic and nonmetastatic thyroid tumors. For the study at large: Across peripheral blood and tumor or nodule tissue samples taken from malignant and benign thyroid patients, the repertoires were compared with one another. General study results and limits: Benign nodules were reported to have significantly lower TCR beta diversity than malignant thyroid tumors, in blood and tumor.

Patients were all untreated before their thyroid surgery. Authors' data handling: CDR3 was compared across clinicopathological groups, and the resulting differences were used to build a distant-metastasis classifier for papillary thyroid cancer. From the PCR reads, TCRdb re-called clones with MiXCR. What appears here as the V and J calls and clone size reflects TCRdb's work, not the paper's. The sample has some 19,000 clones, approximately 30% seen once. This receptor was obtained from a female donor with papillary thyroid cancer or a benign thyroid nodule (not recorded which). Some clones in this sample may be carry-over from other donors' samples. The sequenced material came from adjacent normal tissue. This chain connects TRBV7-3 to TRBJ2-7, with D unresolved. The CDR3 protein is CASSLRAGYEQYF. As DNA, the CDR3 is TGTGCCAGCAGCTTAAGAGCCGGGTACGAGCAGTACTTC. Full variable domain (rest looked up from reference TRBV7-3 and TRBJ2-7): GAGVSQTPSNKVTEKGKYVELRCDPISGHTALYWYRQSLGQGPEFLIYFQGTGAADDSGLPNDRFFAVRPEGSVSTLKIQRTERGDSAVYLCASSLRAGYEQYFGPGTRLTVT.